This is a list of T cell receptor beta chains from one sample in a study of CD4 T cells in relation to SARS-CoV-2 and coronaviruses. The antigens these receptors bind are not known. Clones were read by immunoSEQ multiplex PCR, and TCRdb kept only the in-frame ones, dropping some. Found here are tens of thousands of clones, about three quarters of them singletons; the top ten hold 20% to 25%. Sequencing was carried out using CD4+ T cells from PBMCs, cultured in vitro. These receptors all come from a human donor in good health. Both conserved end residues are part of each CDR3.

TRBV18	TRBJ2-1	CASSPSGGGKGRDNEQFF
TRBV6-5	TRBJ1-1	CASRHGGDTEAFF
TRBV14	TRBJ1-6	CASSQGYRDGDSPLHF
TRBV9	TRBJ2-7	CASSLTGATSTYEQYF
TRBV5-4	TRBJ2-7	CASSLRQGSTYEQYF
TRBV5-1	TRBJ2-5	CASSLYMWRGVQETQYF
TRBV7-2	TRBJ1-6	CASSLDSSYNSPLHF
TRBV6-2/TRBV6-3	TRBJ1-1	CASTPRAGGLTEAFF
TRBV21-1	TRBJ2-5	CASRLGGTEETQYF
TRBV10-3	TRBJ1-3	CAISAQPVSGNTIYF
TRBV12-5	TRBJ2-1	CASGLAPPREQFF
TRBV5-6	TRBJ1-1	CASSMTGWGTEAFF
TRBV9	TRBJ2-5	CASSDVVGTQYF
TRBV5-1	TRBJ2-2	CASTQRGAQDTGELFF
TRBV6-1	TRBJ2-6	CASSPGGANVLTF
TRBV12-3/TRBV12-4	TRBJ1-3	CASIQLSGNTIYF
TRBV5-1	TRBJ1-4	CASSQGTVDEKLFF
TRBV6-5	TRBJ1-5	CASGGQYFSNQPQHF
TRBV10-3	TRBJ1-1	CAISTREGTEAFF
TRBV7-9	TRBJ2-1	CASSRGAPNEQFF
TRBV29-1	TRBJ2-5	CSVVGDRALYF
TRBV27	TRBJ2-7	CASSWQGAGSYEQYF
TRBV9	TRBJ2-3	CASSVGLELTDTQYF
TRBV5-1	TRBJ2-7	CASSLDGTSGDEQYF
TRBV27	TRBJ2-7	CASSRQGAYEQYF
TRBV5-1	TRBJ1-4	CASSPQGPGTNEKLFF
TRBV5-4	TRBJ2-4	CASSPGTVGNIQYF
TRBV28	TRBJ1-6	CASRLGQVESPLHF
TRBV27	TRBJ2-2	CASSPGLPNTGELFF
TRBV18	TRBJ1-4	CASSPRKTEEKLFF
TRBV9	TRBJ2-1	CASSVVGSVGDNEQFF
TRBV4-3	TRBJ1-5	CASSQRSDGRYQPQHF
TRBV25-1	TRBJ1-6	CASSESWGVGNSPLHF
TRBV3-1/TRBV3-2	TRBJ2-7	CASSEHLDGSGYEQYF
TRBV9	TRBJ2-5	CASSAGLAGERETQYF
TRBV2	TRBJ2-5	CASSLTGRETQYF
TRBV4-3	TRBJ2-7	CASSQESGSYEQYF
TRBV7-8	TRBJ2-3	CASSFSSGHSTDTQYF
TRBV7-3	TRBJ2-6	CASSPRREGSGANVLTF
TRBV6-2/TRBV6-3	TRBJ1-5	CASSEGRTGDSNQPQHF
TRBV19	TRBJ1-3	CASSSDRVSNTIYF
TRBV19	TRBJ2-2	CASSGGASNTGELFF
TRBV6-2/TRBV6-3	TRBJ1-3	CASSRGLNSGNTIYF
TRBV27	TRBJ1-2	CASSLSSGKYGYTF
TRBV9	TRBJ1-1	CASSVVTGYTEAFF
TRBV4-3	TRBJ1-1	CASSQGAGRNTEAFF
TRBV6-2/TRBV6-3	TRBJ2-5	CASSYEAGGLQETQYF
TRBV5-1	TRBJ2-1	CASSLTGLRDNEQFF
TRBV5-1	TRBJ2-1	CASSLSSTNNEQFF
TRBV28	TRBJ2-3	CASSTPGRGGTDTQYF
TRBV9	TRBJ2-2	CASSSRILGENTGELFF
TRBV9	TRBJ2-2	CASSVTGLVTGELFF
TRBV14	TRBJ2-7	CASSQDPRTTGSLKQYF